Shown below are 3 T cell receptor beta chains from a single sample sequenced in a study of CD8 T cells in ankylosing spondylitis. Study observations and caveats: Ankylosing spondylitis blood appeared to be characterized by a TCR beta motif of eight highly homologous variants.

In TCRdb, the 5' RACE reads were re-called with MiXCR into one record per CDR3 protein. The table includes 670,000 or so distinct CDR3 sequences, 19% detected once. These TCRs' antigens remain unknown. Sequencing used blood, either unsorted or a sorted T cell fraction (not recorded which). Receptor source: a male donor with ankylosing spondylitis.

The CDR3 is CASSSVQAPYEQYF. In DNA form, the CDR3 reads TGTGCCAGCAGCTCCGTACAGGCCCCCTACGAGCAGTACTTC. This chain links TRBV5-6 with TRBJ2-7, with D perhaps TRBD1 (5 bases). CDR1 and CDR2 from the germline V gene are SGHDT and YYEEEE. V lost 3 bases, J lost 2 bases, and 12 bases lay in between. This CDR3 is built from 14 residues.

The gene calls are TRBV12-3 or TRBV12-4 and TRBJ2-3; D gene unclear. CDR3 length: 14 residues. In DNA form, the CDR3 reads TGTGCTATTGTGCATAAGTGGAACACAGATACGCAGTATTTT. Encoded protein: CAIVHKWNTDTQYF.

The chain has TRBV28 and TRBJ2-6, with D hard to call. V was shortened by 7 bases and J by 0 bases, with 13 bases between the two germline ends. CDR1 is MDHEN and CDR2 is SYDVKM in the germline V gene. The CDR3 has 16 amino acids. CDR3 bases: TGTGCCAGCACCCCAAGGGCCTTCTCTGGGGCCAACGTCCTGACTTTC. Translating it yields CASTPRAFSGANVLTF. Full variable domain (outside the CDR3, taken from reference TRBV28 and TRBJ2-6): DVKVTQSSRYLVKRTGEKVFLECVQDMDHENMFWYRQDPGLGLRLIYFSYDVKMKEKGDIPEGYSVSREKKERFSLILESASTNQTSMYLCASTPRAFSGANVLTFGAGSRLTVL.